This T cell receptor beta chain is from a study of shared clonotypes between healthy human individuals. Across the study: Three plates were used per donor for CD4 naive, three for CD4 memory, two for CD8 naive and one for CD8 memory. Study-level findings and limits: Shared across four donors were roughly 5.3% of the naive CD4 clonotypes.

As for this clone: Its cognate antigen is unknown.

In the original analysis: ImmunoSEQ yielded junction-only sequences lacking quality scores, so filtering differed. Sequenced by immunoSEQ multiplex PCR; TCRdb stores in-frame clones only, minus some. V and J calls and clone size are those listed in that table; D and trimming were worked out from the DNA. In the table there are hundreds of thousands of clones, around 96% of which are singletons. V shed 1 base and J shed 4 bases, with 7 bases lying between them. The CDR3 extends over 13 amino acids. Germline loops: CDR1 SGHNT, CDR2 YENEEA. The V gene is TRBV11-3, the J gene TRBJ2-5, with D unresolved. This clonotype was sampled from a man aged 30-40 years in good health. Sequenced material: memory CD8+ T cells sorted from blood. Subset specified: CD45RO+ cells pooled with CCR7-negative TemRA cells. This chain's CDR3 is CASSLVGGETQYF. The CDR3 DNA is TGTGCCAGCAGCTTAGTAGGTGGAGAGACCCAGTACTTC.